Each of the 14 T cell receptor beta chains below was sequenced from the same sample in a study of OX40 agonist ivuxolimab in advanced cancers. Only in-frame clones appear in the TCRdb table, and some are missing; sequencing was by immunoSEQ multiplex PCR. The top ten clones hold around 0.76% of a sample with some 90,000 clones, roughly 89% of them seen once. The input for sequencing was CD4+ or CD8+ T cells sorted from blood, taken in a trial of the OX40 agonist ivuxolimab. All receptors come from an adult with an advanced solid tumor such as melanoma, head and neck, liver or kidney cancer.

This chain links TRBV19 with TRBJ1-5; D unclear. V lost 1 base, J lost 6 bases, and 7 bases lay in between. Germline assignment: CDR1 LNHDA and CDR2 SQIVND (reference sequence). The CDR3 extends over 13 amino acids. CDR3 residues: CASSIVARQPQHF. The DNA of the CDR3 is TGTGCCAGTAGTATAGTCGCCCGTCAGCCCCAGCATTTT. Full variable domain (rest looked up from reference TRBV19 and TRBJ1-5): DGGITQSPKYLFRKEGQNVTLSCEQNLNHDAMYWYRQDPGQGLRLIYYSQIVNDFQKGDIAEGYSVSREKKESFPLTVTSAQKNPTAFYLCASSIVARQPQHFGDGTRLSIL.

The DNA of the CDR3 is TGTGCCATCAGTGAGTCCGGGACAGGGAGATCACCCCTCCACTTT. It is translated as CAISESGTGRSPLHF. The rearrangement uses TRBV10-3 and TRBJ1-6, with 9 bases fitting TRBD1. The CDR3 loop spans 15 amino acids. Per the germline V gene, CDR1 is ENHRY and CDR2 is SYGVKD. J lost 10 bases, V lost 0 bases, and 4 bases had no gene match.

V is TRBV7-8 and J is TRBJ1-2; D is uncertain. Germline values: CDR1 SGHVS, CDR2 FQNEAQ. The length of the CDR3 is 15 residues. The V end lost 2 bases, the J end lost 8 bases, and 18 bases lay between the germline ends. The CDR3 loop reads CASSLSVGSYGGYTF. CDR3 nucleotide sequence: TGTGCCAGCAGCTTAAGCGTAGGTTCCTACGGAGGCTACACCTTC.

V usage is TRBV6-1 and J usage is TRBJ1-2; the match to TRBD1 covers 8 bases. This CDR3 comprises 15 residues. In germline, CDR1 is MNHNS, CDR2 SASEGT. The V segment lost 1 base and the J segment 8 bases; nucleotides outside the gene matches: 9. The CDR3 region is CASSEGGQAVYGYTF. The CDR3 nucleotides read TGTGCCAGCAGTGAAGGGGGACAGGCGGTATACGGCTACACCTTC.

Relative to its sample, this clone is medium-sized. The chain joins TRBV27 to TRBJ1-2, with 8 bases lining up with TRBD1. The germline CDR1 and CDR2 sequences are MNHEY and SMNVEV (reference sequence). V lost 8 bases and J lost 3; bases outside the gene matches: 8. The CDR3 is made up of 14 amino acids. Here the CDR3 DNA reads TGTGCCAGCCCGGACAGGGAGGCCTACTATGGCTACACCTTC. Amino acid sequence: CASPDREAYYGYTF.

About this clone: One junction end disagrees with the germline gene, perhaps due to a read error. The chain has TRBV30 and TRBJ2-2; D is uncertain. Per germline, CDR1 GTSNPN and CDR2 SVGIG (reference sequence). This CDR3 is built from 12 residues. The CDR3 reads CCLQMNTGELFF. In DNA, the CDR3 is TGCTGCTTACAGATGAACACCGGGGAGCTGTTTTTT.

This rearrangement joins TRBV30 to TRBJ1-2, with a weak D call TRBD1 (5 bases). Trimming shortened V by 2 bases and J by 4 bases, and 11 bases separated the two germline ends. Looked up from germline, CDR1 is GTSNPN and CDR2 is SVGIG (reference sequence). This CDR3 has 13 residues. DNA for the CDR3: TGTGCCTGGAGTAAAGGGGCGTTCTATGGCTACACCTTC. It encodes CAWSKGAFYGYTF. Complete variable domain (other parts from reference TRBV30 and TRBJ1-2): SQTIHQWPATLVQPVGSPLSLECTVEGTSNPNLYWYRQAAGRGLQLLFYSVGIGQISSEVPQNLSASRPQDRQFILSSKKLLLSDSGFYLCAWSKGAFYGYTFGSGTRLTVV.

This chain uses TRBV5-1 with TRBJ2-7; weak D call: TRBD2 (6 bases). V was shortened by 0 bases and J by 7 bases, with 17 bases between the two germline ends. The CDR3 spans 15 residues. Germline values: CDR1 SGHRS, CDR2 YFSETQ. The CDR3 DNA is TGCGCCAGCAGCTTGGATGGGACTCCTGCGGGAGAGCAGTACTTC. Its translation: CASSLDGTPAGEQYF. The variable domain in full, with the rest retrieved from reference TRBV5-1 and TRBJ2-7, is KAGVTQTPRYLIKTRGQQVTLSCSPISGHRSVSWYQQTPGQGLQFLFEYFSETQRNKGNFPGRFSGRQFSNSRSEMNVSTLELGDSALYLCASSLDGTPAGEQYFGPGTRLTVT.

In DNA, the CDR3 is TGTGCCAGCAGCTTAGTGGTCATTCCCCCCTATGGCTACACCTTC. Translating gives CASSLVVIPPYGYTF. This rearrangement joins TRBV7-2 to TRBJ1-2; D is ambiguous. Germline V lookup: CDR1 SGHTA, CDR2 FQGNSA. The length of the CDR3 is 15 residues. With 1 base removed from V and 4 bases from J, the gap between germline ends came to 13 bases.

The CDR3, as DNA: TGTGCCAGCAGGGAGGTGCCTAGCACAGATACGCAGTATTTT. Protein product: CASREVPSTDTQYF. The chain carries TRBV5-6 and TRBJ2-3; possible D gene TRBD2, 5 bases. The CDR3 covers 14 residues. Per germline, CDR1 SGHDT and CDR2 YYEEEE. Trimming pared 5 bases from V and 0 bases from J, leaving 10 bases between.

This clone was recorded only once. J is TRBJ1-1 and V is TRBV15; D may be TRBD1 (5 bases). The V gene lost 0 bases and the J gene lost 5 bases, with 13 bases spanning the gap. The germline V gene has CDR1 LNHNV and CDR2 YYDKDF (reference sequence). The CDR3 covers 15 residues. The CDR3 reads CATSRELAAGTEAFF. The CDR3, as DNA: TGTGCCACCAGCAGAGAACTTGCGGCAGGGACTGAAGCTTTCTTT.

This sequence joins TRBV27 and TRBJ1-1, with 7 bases aligning to TRBD1. Germline loops: CDR1 MNHEY, CDR2 SMNVEV (reference sequence). CDR3 length: 15 amino acids. Trimming cost V 8 bases and J 0 bases; bases outside gene matches: 9. In DNA, the CDR3 is TGTGCCAGCGGATACTGGACAGGCGTGAACACTGAAGCTTTCTTT. Translated, it gives CASGYWTGVNTEAFF.

This clone was detected once. V gene TRBV13 combines with J gene TRBJ1-1; D possibly corresponds to TRBD1 (5 bases). V was trimmed by 5 bases and J by 1 base, leaving 14 bases between them. The CDR3 is made up of 15 amino acids. In germline, CDR1 is PRHDT, CDR2 FYEKMQ (reference sequence). In DNA form, the CDR3 reads TGTGCCAGCAGCATCCAGGGAGTAGGGAACACTGAAGCTTTCTTT. This encodes CASSIQGVGNTEAFF.

This chain links TRBV4-3 with TRBJ1-5, with D possibly TRBD1 on 5 matching bases. CDR3 length: 15 amino acids. V was trimmed by 0 bases and J by 8 bases, leaving 14 bases between them. Germline loops: CDR1 LGHNA, CDR2 YSLEER. The CDR3 bases are TGCGCCAGCAGCCAAGATCGGCCGGGGGGGGAGCCCCAGCATTTT. Translated, it gives CASSQDRPGGEPQHF.